This T cell receptor (beta chain) was observed in a study of T cells in Graves' hyperthyroidism and ophthalmopathy. Amplified TCR beta CDR3 regions came from RNA transcripts. The primer set for the first-round RT-PCR of the TCR CDR3 was HTBI. TCRdb redid the calling of the multiplex PCR reads with MiXCR, one entry per CDR3 protein. Counted here are around 380,000 distinct CDR3 sequences, approximately 13% occurring once; the ten biggest clones make up about 20%. There are many counts of this clonotype. The sample of blood was obtained at first hyperthyroidism diagnosis (before any ophthalmopathy symptoms). The PBMCs were sourced from fresh peripheral blood (about 10 ml). The CDR3 spans 14 residues. Germline V gene sequence: CDR1 SNHLY, CDR2 FYNNEI. V lost 5 bases and J 1 base, leaving 9 bases between the germline ends.

Sequencing was done on a sample of blood. This rearrangement joins TRBV2 to TRBJ1-5; TRBD1 is a possible D gene (6 bases). The sequence was collected from a man younger than 45 with Graves' hyperthyroidism that later progressed to Graves' ophthalmopathy. The CDR3 sequence is CASSHQGSNQPQHF. The CDR3 DNA sequence: TGTGCCAGCAGTCACCAGGGGAGCAATCAGCCCCAGCATTTT. Full variable domain (remainder filled in from reference TRBV2 and TRBJ1-5): EPEVTQTPSHQVTQMGQEVILRCVPISNHLYFYWYRQILGQKVEFLVSFYNNEISEKSEIFDDQFSVERPDGSNFTLKIRSTKLEDSAMYFCASSHQGSNQPQHFGDGTRLSIL.